Given below is one T cell receptor beta chain in context. Antigen unknown. The data stem from a study of T cell repertoires in cytomegalovirus infection. In the study overall: The authors used CMV epitopes that were HLA-C-restricted (recently identified) and HLA-B-restricted (well studied). Public TCR beta signatures marked donors with CMV infection and the matching HLA.

General study points: Predominance within the ex vivo response was attributable to HLA-C-restricted CMV-specific TCR beta clonotypes. Totalled public TCR beta family frequency picked out people who carried CMV plus the relevant HLA.

Germline V gene sequence: CDR1 SGDLS, CDR2 YYNGEE. V was shortened by 3 bases and J by 2 bases, with 11 bases between the two germline ends. The CDR3 has 15 amino acids. Each CDR3 protein gets one entry after TCRdb re-called the reads with MiXCR. The repertoire consists of approximately 81,000 distinct CDR3 sequences, with about 24% occurring once and the leading ten covering roughly 50%. The rearrangement joins TRBV9 to TRBJ2-2; possible D gene TRBD1, 6 bases. The clonotype originates from a human donor in good health (CMV status not recorded). Some clones in this sample may be carry-over from other donors' samples. Sequences were derived from CD8+ T cells from cultured PBMCs, sampled from culture after CMV antigen stimulation. CDR3 amino acids: CASSAWTANTGELFF. CDR3 DNA sequence: TGTGCCAGCAGCGCCTGGACAGCTAACACCGGGGAGCTGTTTTTT.